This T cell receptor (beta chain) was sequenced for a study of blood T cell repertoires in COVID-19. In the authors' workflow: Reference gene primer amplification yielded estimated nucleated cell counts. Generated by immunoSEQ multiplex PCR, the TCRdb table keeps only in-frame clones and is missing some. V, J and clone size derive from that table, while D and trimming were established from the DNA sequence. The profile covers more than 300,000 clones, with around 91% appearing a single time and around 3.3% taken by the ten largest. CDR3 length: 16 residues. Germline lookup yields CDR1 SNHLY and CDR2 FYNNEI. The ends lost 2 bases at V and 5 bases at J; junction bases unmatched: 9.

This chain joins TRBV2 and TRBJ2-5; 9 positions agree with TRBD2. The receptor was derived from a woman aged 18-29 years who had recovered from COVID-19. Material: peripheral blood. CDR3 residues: CASSEWGGRAEETQYF. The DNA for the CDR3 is TGTGCCAGCAGTGAATGGGGCGGGAGGGCCGAGGAGACCCAGTACTTC.